Sequencing of this T cell receptor (beta chain) was carried out in a study of blood T cell repertoires in COVID-19. The data were produced by immunoSEQ multiplex PCR, yet TCRdb's version contains in-frame clones alone and is incomplete. In the table there are about 80,000 clones, 91% of which are singletons. The CDR3 spans 15 residues. V lost 4 bases and J lost 5; bases outside the gene matches: 9. Germline CDR1 and CDR2: SGHKS and YYEKEE (reference sequence). Sequenced: peripheral blood. The receptor's source is a woman aged 45 to 65 in a cohort sampled during active COVID-19. The rearrangement joins TRBV5-5 to TRBJ2-5; the match to TRBD2 covers 9 bases. This CDR3 is CASSAAGGRGETQYF. In DNA form, the CDR3 reads TGTGCCAGCAGCGCAGCGGGGGGCCGGGGTGAGACCCAGTACTTC.